This TCR beta chain is drawn from a study of T cells and Merkel cell carcinoma outcomes (dated by TCRdb to between 2020 and 2021). For the study in its entirety: The study examined the tumor T-cell repertoire together with T-cell density as predictors of clinical outcome in patients with Merkel cell carcinoma.

The samples were obtained from people who had Merkel cell carcinoma. In the case of this clone: This clone's antigen is unknown. No qualities accompany the bases; no much larger clone lies one base away.

Deletion took 3 bases off V and 2 bases off J, with a span of 11 bases between the germline ends. CDR1 and CDR2 (GTSNPN, SVGIG) derive from the germline V gene (reference sequence). The CDR3, from cysteine to phenylalanine, totals 14 residues. The sequence is cut down to CDR3 DNA, 42 bases in frame from base 1. The research as a whole found: T-cell repertoire features combined with T-cell density were reported to predict clinical outcomes in Merkel cell carcinoma patients.

Libraries were prepared through the immunoSEQ multiplex PCR assay. The immuneACCESS repertoire file appears here via TCRdb, limited to in-frame rearrangements. These files lack a portion of the clones; in checked studies, under half of the deficit traces to unresolved V genes, and the cause of the others is not known. The sample records around 3,200 clones, approximately 92% of which are singletons. The biggest ten clones account for under 2.5% of the sample. This receptor chain uses TRBV30 and TRBJ2-1, with a tentative D gene TRBD2 over 6 matching bases. The source is a human donor with Merkel cell carcinoma. The specimen was tumor tissue from Merkel cell carcinoma. The CDR3 has the sequence CAWRPSGPYNEQFF. In nucleotide form, the sequence is TGTGCCTGGAGACCCAGCGGGCCCTACAATGAGCAGTTCTTC.